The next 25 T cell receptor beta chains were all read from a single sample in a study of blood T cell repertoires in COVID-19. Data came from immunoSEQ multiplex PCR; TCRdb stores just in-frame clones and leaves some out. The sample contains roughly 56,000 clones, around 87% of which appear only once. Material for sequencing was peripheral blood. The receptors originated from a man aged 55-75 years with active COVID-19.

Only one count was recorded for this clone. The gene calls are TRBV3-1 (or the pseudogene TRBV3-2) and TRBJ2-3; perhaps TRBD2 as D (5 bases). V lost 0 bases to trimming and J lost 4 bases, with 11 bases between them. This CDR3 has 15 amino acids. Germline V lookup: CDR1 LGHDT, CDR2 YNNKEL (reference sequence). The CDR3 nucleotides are TGTGCCAGCAGCCAAGAAAAGCGGCGGGCAGATACGCAGTATTTT. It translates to CASSQEKRRADTQYF.

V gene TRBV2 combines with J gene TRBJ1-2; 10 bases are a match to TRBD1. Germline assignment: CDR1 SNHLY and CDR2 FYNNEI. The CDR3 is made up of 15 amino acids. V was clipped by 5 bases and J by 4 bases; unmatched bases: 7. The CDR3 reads CASSRQGAVAYGYTF. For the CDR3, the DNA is TGTGCCAGCAGTAGACAGGGGGCCGTGGCCTATGGCTACACCTTC. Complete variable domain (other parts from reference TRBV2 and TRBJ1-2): EPEVTQTPSHQVTQMGQEVILRCVPISNHLYFYWYRQILGQKVEFLVSFYNNEISEKSEIFDDQFSVERPDGSNFTLKIRSTKLEDSAMYFCASSRQGAVAYGYTFGSGTRLTVV.

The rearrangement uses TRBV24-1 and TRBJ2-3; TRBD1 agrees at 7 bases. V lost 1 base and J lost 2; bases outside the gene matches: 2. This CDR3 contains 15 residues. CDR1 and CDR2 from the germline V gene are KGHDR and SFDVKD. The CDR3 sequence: CATSDLQGTTDTQYF. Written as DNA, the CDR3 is TGTGCCACCAGTGATTTACAGGGGACCACAGATACGCAGTATTTT.

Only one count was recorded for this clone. This CDR3 is CASSLPPPTEAFF. The CDR3 nucleotides read TGTGCCAGCAGCTTACCCCCTCCCACTGAAGCTTTCTTT. This chain links TRBV7-9 with TRBJ1-1, with D uncertain. CDR1 SEHNR and CDR2 FQNEAQ come from the germline V gene (reference sequence). The V end lost 2 bases, the J end lost 4 bases, and 8 bases lay between the germline ends. The CDR3 has 13 amino acids.

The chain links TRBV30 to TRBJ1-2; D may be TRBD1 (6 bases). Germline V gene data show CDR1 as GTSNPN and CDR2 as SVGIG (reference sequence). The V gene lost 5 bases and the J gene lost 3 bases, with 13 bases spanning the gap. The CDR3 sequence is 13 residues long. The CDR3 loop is CAWRQGGDYGYTF. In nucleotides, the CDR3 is TGTGCCTGGCGTCAAGGGGGAGACTATGGCTACACCTTC.

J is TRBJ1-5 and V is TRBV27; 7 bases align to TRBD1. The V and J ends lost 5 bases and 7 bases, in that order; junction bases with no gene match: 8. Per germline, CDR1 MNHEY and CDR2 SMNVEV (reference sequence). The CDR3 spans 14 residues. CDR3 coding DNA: TGTGCCAGCAGTCTAAGACAGGGCGGGCAGCCCCAGCATTTT. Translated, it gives CASSLRQGGQPQHF.

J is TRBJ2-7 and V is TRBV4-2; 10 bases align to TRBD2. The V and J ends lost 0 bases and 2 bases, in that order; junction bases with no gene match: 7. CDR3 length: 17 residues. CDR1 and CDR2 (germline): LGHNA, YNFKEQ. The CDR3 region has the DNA TGTGCCAGCAGCCAAGATACCCTAGCGGGGGAGACCTACGAGCAGTACTTC. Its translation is CASSQDTLAGETYEQYF.

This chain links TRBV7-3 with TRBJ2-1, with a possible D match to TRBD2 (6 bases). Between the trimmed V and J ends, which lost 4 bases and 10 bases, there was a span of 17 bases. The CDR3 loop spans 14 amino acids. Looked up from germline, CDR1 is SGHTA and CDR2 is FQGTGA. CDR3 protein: CASSSSSSGREQFF. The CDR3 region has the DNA TGTGCCAGCAGCTCATCTAGCTCGGGGAGGGAGCAGTTCTTC. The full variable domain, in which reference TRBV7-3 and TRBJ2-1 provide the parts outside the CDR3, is GAGVSQTPSNKVTEKGKYVELRCDPISGHTALYWYRQSLGQGPEFLIYFQGTGAADDSGLPNDRFFAVRPEGSVSTLKIQRTERGDSAVYLCASSSSSSGREQFFGPGTRLTVL.

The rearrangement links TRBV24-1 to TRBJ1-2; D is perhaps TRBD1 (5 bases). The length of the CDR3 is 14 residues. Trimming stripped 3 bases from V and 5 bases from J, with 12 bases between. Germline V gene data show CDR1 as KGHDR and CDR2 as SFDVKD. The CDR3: CATSDTQGRYGYTF. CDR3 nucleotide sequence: TGTGCCACCAGTGATACCCAGGGCAGGTATGGCTACACCTTC.

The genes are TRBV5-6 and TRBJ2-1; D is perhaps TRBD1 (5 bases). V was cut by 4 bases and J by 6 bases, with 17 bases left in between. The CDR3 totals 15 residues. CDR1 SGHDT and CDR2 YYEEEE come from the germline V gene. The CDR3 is CASSPGNLQSNEQFF. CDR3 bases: TGTGCCAGCAGCCCAGGGAACCTCCAGAGCAATGAGCAGTTCTTC. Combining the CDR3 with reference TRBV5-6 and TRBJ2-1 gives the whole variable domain DAGVTQSPTHLIKTRGQQVTLRCSPKSGHDTVSWYQQALGQGPQFIFQYYEEEERQRGNFPDRFSGHQFPNYSSELNVNALLLGDSALYLCASSPGNLQSNEQFFGPGTRLTVL.

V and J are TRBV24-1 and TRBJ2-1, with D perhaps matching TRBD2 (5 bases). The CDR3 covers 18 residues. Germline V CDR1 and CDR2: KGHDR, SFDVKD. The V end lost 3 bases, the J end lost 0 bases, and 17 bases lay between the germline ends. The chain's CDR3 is CATSDPLSALRSYNEQFF. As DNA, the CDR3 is TGTGCCACCAGTGATCCCCTTAGCGCGCTACGCTCCTACAATGAGCAGTTCTTC.

CDR3 residues: CASSLDRGNEQFF. The CDR3 DNA follows: TGTGCCAGCAGCTTGGACAGGGGGAATGAGCAGTTCTTC. The chain carries TRBV7-8 and TRBJ2-1, with TRBD1 matching over 10 bases. Germline V gene data show CDR1 as SGHVS and CDR2 as FQNEAQ. This CDR3 has 13 residues. V was pared by 3 bases and J by 7 bases, with 0 bases of the junction left unmatched.

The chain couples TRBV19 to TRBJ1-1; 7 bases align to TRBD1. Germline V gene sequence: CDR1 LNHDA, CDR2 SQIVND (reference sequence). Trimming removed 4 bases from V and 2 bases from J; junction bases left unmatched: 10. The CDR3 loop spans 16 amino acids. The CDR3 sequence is CASSRFPRDRNTEAFF. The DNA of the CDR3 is TGTGCCAGTAGTAGATTTCCTCGGGACAGAAACACTGAAGCTTTCTTT. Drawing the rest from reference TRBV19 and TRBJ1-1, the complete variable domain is DGGITQSPKYLFRKEGQNVTLSCEQNLNHDAMYWYRQDPGQGLRLIYYSQIVNDFQKGDIAEGYSVSREKKESFPLTVTSAQKNPTAFYLCASSRFPRDRNTEAFFGQGTRLTVV.

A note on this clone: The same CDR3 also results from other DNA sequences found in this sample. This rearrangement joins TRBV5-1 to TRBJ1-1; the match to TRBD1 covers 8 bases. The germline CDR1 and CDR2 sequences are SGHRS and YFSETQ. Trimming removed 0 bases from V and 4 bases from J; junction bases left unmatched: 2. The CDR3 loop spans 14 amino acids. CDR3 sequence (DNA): TGCGCCAGCAGCTTGGAAGGACAGGGCACTGAAGCTTTCTTT. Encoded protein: CASSLEGQGTEAFF.

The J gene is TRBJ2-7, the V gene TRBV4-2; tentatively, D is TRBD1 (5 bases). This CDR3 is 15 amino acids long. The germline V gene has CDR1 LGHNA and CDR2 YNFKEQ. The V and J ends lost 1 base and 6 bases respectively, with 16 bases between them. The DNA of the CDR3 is TGTGCCAGCAGCCAAGCAGGGATAATAGCTACCGAGCAGTACTTC. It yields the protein CASSQAGIIATEQYF.

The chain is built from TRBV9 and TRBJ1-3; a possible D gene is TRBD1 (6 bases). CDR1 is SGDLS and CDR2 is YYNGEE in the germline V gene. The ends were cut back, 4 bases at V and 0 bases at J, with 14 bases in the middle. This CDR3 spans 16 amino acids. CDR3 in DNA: TGTGCCAGCAGCCCCGGTGGGGGCCGCTCTGGAAACACCATATATTTT. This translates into CASSPGGGRSGNTIYF. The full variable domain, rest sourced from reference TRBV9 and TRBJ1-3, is DSGVTQTPKHLITATGQRVTLRCSPRSGDLSVYWYQQSLDQGLQFLIQYYNGEERAKGNILERFSAQQFPDLHSELNLSSLELGDSALYFCASSPGGGRSGNTIYFGEGSWLTVV.

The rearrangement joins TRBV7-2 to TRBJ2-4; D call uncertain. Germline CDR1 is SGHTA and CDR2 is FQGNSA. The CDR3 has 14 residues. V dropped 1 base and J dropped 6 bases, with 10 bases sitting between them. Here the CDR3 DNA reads TGTGCCAGCAGCTTAGGTGACATTGGAAACATTCAGTACTTC. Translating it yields CASSLGDIGNIQYF.

CDR3 bases: TGTGCCAGCAGCCCAATAGGGGGACAGGGTAACTATGGCTACACCTTC. Translation gives CASSPIGGQGNYGYTF. The chain uses TRBV5-5 and TRBJ1-2; 9 bases agree with TRBD1. V dropped 4 bases and J dropped 1; count of bases not matched to a gene: 8. The CDR3 extends over 16 amino acids. CDR1 and CDR2 from the germline V gene are SGHKS and YYEKEE (reference sequence).

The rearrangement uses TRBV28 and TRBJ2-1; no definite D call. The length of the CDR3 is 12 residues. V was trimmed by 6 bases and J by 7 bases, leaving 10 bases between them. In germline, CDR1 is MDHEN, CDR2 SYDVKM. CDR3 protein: CASRLPGNEQFF. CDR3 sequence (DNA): TGTGCCAGCAGGCTCCCGGGTAATGAGCAGTTCTTC.

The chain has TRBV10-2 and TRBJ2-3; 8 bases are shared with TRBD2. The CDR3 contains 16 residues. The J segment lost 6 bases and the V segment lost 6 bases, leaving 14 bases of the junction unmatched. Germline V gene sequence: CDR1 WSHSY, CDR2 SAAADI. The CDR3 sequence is CASSTLADLGGDTQYF. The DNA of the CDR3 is TGCGCCAGCAGCACACTAGCGGACCTCGGTGGGGATACGCAGTATTTT.

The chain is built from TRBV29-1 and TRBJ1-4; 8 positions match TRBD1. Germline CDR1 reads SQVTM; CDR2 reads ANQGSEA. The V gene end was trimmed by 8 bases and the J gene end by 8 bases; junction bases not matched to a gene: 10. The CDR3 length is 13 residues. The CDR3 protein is CSTKDRVSEKLFF. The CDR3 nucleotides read TGCAGCACCAAGGACAGGGTTAGCGAAAAACTGTTTTTT.

The CDR3 spells CASSLEGGPPDTQYF. DNA for the CDR3: TGTGCCAGCAGCTTAGAGGGGGGGCCGCCAGATACGCAGTATTTT. The gene calls are TRBV7-3 and TRBJ2-3, with a possible D match to TRBD2 (7 bases). The V end lost 2 bases, the J end lost 4 bases, and 13 bases lay between the germline ends. The CDR3 is 15 residues long. Germline CDR1 and CDR2: SGHTA and FQGTGA. Using reference TRBV7-3 and TRBJ2-3 for the parts outside the CDR3, the full variable domain is GAGVSQTPSNKVTEKGKYVELRCDPISGHTALYWYRQSLGQGPEFLIYFQGTGAADDSGLPNDRFFAVRPEGSVSTLKIQRTERGDSAVYLCASSLEGGPPDTQYFGPGTRLTVL.

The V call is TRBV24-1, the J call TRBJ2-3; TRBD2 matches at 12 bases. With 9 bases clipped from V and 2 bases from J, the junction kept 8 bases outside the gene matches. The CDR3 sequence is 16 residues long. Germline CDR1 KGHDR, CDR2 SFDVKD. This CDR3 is CATSYTSGGSTDTQYF. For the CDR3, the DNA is TGTGCCACCTCGTATACTAGCGGGGGGTCCACAGATACGCAGTATTTT.

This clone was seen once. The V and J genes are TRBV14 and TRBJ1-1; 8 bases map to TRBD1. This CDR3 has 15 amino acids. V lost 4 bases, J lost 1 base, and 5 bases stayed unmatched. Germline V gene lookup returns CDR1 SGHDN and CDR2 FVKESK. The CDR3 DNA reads TGTGCCAGCAGCCTCCGGACAGGGCGGAACACTGAAGCTTTCTTT. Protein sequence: CASSLRTGRNTEAFF.

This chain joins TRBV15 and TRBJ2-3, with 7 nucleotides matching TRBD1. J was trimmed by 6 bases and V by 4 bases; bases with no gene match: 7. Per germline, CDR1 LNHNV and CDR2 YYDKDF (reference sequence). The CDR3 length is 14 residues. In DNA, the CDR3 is TGTGCCACCAGCACGCGACAGGGTGTGGATACGCAGTATTTT. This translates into CATSTRQGVDTQYF.